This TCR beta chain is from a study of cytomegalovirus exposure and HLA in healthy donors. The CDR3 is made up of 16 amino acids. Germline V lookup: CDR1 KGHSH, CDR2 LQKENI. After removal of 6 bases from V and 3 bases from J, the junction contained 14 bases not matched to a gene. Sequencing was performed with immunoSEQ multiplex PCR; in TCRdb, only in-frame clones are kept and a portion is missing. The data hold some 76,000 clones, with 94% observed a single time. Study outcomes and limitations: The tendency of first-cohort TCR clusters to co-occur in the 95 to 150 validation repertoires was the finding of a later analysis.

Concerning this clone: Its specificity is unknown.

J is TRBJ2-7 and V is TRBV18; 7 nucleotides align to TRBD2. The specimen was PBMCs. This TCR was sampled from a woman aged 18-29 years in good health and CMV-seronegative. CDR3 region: CASSRPLARPYYEQYF. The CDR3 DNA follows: TGTGCCAGCTCGCGCCCACTAGCGCGACCCTACTACGAGCAGTACTTC.